A single sample gave rise to the 4 T cell receptor beta chains below, sequenced in a study of CDR3 diversity in severe acne. MiXCR was run by TCRdb on the PCR reads, yielding one entry per CDR3 protein. The profile shows around 94,000 distinct CDR3 sequences, around 53% of them singletons. The sequencing sample was made of blood. All receptors derive from a male donor with acne.

At least ten counts were recorded for this clonotype. The chain has TRBV7-8 and TRBJ1-6; 7 nucleotides align to TRBD1. The CDR3 extends over 16 amino acids. Germline V CDR1 and CDR2: SGHVS, FQNEAQ. V gave up 5 bases and J gave up 0 bases; unmatched junction bases: 4. The CDR3: CASSKGASSYNSPLHF. The CDR3 DNA follows: TGTGCCAGCAGCAAGGGGGCTAGCTCCTATAATTCACCCCTCCACTTT.

The J gene is TRBJ2-2, the V gene TRBV9; a weak D match, TRBD2 (6 bases). Germline CDR1 and CDR2: SGDLS and YYNGEE. The V gene lost 0 bases and the J gene lost 5 bases, with 14 bases spanning the gap. This CDR3 region has 16 residues. This chain's CDR3 is CASSVAWDWGTGELFF. The CDR3 DNA sequence: TGTGCCAGCAGCGTAGCGTGGGACTGGGGTACCGGGGAGCTGTTTTTT.

The rearrangement links TRBV7-8 to TRBJ1-6, with TRBD1 matching 9 bases. The CDR3 runs 14 residues. V gave up 5 bases and J gave up 13 bases; unmatched junction bases: 9. Germline V CDR1 and CDR2: SGHVS, FQNEAQ. CDR3 in DNA: TGTGCCAGCAGCGTAGGACAGGGGACGTGGCCCCTCCACTTT. Its translation is CASSVGQGTWPLHF.

This clonotype was detected a few times. The chain is built from TRBV6-5 and TRBJ1-1; D gene uncertain. Trimming shortened V by 7 bases and J by 5 bases, and 17 bases separated the two germline ends. The length of the CDR3 is 14 residues. Germline V CDR1 and CDR2: MNHEY, SVGAGI. CDR3 nucleotides: TGTGCCAGCAATAGAGGAAACTCGGGAACTGAAGCTTTCTTT. Translating gives CASNRGNSGTEAFF.